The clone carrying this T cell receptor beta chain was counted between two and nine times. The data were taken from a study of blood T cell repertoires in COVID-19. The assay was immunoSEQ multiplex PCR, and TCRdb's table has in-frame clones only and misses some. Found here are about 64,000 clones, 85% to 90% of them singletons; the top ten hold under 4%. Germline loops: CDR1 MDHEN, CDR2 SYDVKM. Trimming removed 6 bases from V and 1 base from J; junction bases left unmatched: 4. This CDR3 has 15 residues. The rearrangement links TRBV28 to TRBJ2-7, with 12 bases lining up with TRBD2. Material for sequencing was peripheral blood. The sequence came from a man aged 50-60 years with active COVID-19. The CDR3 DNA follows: TGTGCCAGCAGCCGCACTAGCGGGGGGTCCTACGAGCAGTACTTC. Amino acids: CASSRTSGGSYEQYF.